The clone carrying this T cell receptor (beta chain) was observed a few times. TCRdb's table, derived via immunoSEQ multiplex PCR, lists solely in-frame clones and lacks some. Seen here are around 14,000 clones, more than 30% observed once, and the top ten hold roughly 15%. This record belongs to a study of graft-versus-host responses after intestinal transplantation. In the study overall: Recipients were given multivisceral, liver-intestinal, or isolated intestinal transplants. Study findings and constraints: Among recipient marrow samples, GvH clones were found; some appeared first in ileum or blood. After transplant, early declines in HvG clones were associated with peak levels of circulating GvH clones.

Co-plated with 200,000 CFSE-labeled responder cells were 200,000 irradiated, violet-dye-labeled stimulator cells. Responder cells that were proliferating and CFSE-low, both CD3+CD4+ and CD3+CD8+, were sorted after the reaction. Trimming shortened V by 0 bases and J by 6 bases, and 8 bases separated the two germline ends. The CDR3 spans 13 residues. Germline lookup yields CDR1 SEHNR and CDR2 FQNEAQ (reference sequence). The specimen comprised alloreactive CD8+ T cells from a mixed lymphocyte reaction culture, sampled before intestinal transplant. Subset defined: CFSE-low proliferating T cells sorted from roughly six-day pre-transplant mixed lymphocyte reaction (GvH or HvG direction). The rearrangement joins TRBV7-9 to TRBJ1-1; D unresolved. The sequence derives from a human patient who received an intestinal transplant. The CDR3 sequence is CASSLALTAEAFF. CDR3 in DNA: TGTGCCAGCAGCTTAGCCCTAACGGCTGAAGCTTTCTTT. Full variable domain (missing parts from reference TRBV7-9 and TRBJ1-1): DTGVSQNPRHKITKRGQNVTFRCDPISEHNRLYWYRQTLGQGPEFLTYFQNEAQLEKSRLLSDRFSAERPKGSFSTLEIQRTEQGDSAMYLCASSLALTAEAFFGQGTRLTVV.